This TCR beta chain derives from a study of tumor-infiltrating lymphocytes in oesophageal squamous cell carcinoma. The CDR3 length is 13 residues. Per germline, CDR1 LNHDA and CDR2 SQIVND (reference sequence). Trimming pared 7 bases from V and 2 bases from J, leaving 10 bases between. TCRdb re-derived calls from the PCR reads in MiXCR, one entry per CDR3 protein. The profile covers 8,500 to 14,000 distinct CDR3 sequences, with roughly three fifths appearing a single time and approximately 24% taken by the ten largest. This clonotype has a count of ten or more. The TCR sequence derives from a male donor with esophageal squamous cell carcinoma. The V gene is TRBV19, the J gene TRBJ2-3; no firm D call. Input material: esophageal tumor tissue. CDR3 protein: CASNRETTDTQYF. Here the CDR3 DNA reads TGTGCCAGTAACCGAGAAACCACAGATACGCAGTATTTT.